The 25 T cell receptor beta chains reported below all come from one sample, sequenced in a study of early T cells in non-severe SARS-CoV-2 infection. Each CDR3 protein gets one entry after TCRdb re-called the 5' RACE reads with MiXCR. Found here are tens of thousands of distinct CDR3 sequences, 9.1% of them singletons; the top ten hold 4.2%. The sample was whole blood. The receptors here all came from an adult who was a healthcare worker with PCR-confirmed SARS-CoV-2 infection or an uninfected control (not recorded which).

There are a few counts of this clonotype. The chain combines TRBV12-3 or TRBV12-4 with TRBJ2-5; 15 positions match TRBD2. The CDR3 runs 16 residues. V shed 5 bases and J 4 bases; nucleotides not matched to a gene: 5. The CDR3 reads CASSKMGLAGGETQYF. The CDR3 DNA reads TGTGCCAGCAGTAAAATGGGACTAGCGGGAGGAGAGACCCAGTACTTC.

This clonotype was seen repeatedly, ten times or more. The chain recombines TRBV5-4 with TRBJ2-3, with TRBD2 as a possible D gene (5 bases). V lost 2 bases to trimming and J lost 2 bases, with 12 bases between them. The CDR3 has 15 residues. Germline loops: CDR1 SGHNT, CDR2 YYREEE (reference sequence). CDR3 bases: TGTGCCAGCAGCTTCACCGGGGTCTACACAGATACGCAGTATTTT. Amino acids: CASSFTGVYTDTQYF. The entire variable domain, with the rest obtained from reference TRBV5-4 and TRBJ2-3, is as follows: ETGVTQSPTHLIKTRGQQVTLRCSSQSGHNTVSWYQQALGQGPQFIFQYYREEENGRGNFPPRFSGLQFPNYSSELNVNALELDDSALYLCASSFTGVYTDTQYFGPGTRLTVL.

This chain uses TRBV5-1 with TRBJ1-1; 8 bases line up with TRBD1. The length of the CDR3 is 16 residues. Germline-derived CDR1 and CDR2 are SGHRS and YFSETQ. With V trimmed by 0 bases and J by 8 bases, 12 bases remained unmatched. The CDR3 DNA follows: TGCGCCAGCAGCTTGGGATTGGGGACAGGCGGAGGCGAAGCTTTCTTT. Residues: CASSLGLGTGGGEAFF.

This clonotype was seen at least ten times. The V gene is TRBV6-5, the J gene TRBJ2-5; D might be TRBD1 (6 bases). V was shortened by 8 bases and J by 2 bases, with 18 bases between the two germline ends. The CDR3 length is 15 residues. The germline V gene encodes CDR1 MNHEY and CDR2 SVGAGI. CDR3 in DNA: TGTGCCAGCCGCCGAGGGGGATTTCCTCAAGAGACCCAGTACTTC. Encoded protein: CASRRGGFPQETQYF.

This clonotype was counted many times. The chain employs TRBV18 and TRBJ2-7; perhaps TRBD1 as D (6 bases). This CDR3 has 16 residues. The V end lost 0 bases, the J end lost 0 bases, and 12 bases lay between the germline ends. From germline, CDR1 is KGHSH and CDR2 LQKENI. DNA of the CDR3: TGTGCCAGCTCACCACCGTCAGGGACAATCTCCTACGAGCAGTACTTC. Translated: CASSPPSGTISYEQYF. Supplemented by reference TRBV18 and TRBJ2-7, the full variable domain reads NAGVMQNPRHLVRRRGQEARLRCSPMKGHSHVYWYRQLPEEGLKFMVYLQKENIIDESGMPKERFSAEFPKEGPSILRIQQVVRGDSAAYFCASSPPSGTISYEQYFGPGTRLTVT.

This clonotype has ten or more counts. CDR3 amino acids: CASSLEDSSYNEQFF. In DNA form, the CDR3 reads TGTGCCAGCAGCTTAGAAGACAGCTCCTACAATGAGCAGTTCTTC. This chain joins TRBV7-9 and TRBJ2-1, with a possible D match to TRBD1 (5 bases). Germline loops: CDR1 SEHNR, CDR2 FQNEAQ (reference sequence). With 1 base removed from V and 0 bases from J, the gap between germline ends came to 7 bases. The CDR3 contains 15 residues.

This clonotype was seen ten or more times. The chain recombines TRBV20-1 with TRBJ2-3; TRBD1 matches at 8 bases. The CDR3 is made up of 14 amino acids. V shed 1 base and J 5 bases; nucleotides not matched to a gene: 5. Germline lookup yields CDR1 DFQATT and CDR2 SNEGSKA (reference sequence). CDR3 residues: CSARGRGQGDTQYF. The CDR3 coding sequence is TGCAGTGCTAGAGGCAGGGGGCAAGGAGATACGCAGTATTTT.

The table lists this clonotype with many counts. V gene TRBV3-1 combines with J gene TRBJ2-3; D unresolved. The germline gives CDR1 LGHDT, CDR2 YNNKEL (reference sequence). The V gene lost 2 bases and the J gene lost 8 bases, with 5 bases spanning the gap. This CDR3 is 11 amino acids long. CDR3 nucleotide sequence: TGTGCCAGCAGCCAACGAGGTACGCAGTATTTT. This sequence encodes CASSQRGTQYF.

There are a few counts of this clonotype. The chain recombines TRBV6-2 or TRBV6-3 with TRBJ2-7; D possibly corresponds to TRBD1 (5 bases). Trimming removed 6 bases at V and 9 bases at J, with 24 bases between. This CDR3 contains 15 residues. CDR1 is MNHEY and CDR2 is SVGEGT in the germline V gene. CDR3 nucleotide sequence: TGTGCCAGCAGACCCCAGGGCAAGGTTGCTGGTCGGCAGTACTTC. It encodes CASRPQGKVAGRQYF.

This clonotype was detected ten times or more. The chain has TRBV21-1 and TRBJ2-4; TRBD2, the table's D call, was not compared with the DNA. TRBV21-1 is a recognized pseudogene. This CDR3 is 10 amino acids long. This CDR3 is CASSKVGLIF. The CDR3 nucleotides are TGTGCCAGCAGCAAAGTGGGCCTGATCTTC.

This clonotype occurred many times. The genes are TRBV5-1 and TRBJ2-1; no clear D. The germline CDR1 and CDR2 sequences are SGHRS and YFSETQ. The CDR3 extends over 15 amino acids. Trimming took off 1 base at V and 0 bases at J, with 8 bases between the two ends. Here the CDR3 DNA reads TGCGCCAGCAGCTTGTCCCCGAGCTCCTACAATGAGCAGTTCTTC. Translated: CASSLSPSSYNEQFF.

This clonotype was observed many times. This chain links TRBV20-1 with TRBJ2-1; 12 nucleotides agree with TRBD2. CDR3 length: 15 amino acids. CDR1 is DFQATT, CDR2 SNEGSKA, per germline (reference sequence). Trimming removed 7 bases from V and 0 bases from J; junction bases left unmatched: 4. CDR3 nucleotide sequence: TGCAGTGGGGTACTAGCGGGAGGCTCCTACAATGAGCAGTTCTTC. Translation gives CSGVLAGGSYNEQFF.

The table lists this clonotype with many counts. The chain's CDR3 is CASSLATGLNTEAFF. CDR3 nucleotides: TGTGCCAGCAGCTTGGCGACAGGGTTAAACACTGAAGCTTTCTTT. V usage is TRBV5-4 and J usage is TRBJ1-1, with 7 bases lining up with TRBD1. The germline CDR1 and CDR2 sequences are SGHNT and YYREEE (reference sequence). The CDR3 runs to 15 residues. J was trimmed by 2 bases and V by 0 bases; bases with no gene match: 4.

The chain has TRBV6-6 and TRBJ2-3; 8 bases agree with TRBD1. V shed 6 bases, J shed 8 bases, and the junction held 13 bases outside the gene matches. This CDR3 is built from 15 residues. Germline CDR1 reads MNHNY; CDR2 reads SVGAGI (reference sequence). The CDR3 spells CASSPSGGPQGTQYF. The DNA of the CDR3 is TGTGCCAGCAGCCCCTCAGGGGGCCCTCAGGGTACGCAGTATTTT.

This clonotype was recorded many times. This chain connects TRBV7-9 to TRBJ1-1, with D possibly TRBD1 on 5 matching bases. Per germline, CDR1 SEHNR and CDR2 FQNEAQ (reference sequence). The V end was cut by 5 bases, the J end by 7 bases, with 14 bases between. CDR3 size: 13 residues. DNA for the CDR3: TGTGCCAGCAGCCTCGGCGGGGGTGGTGAAGCTTTCTTT. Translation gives CASSLGGGGEAFF.

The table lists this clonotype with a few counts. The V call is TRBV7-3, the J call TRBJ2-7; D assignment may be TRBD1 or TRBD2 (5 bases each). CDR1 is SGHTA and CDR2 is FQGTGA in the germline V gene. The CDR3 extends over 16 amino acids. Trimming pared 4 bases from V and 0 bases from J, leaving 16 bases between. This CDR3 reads CASSSGPGPSSYEQYF. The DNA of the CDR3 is TGTGCCAGCAGCTCAGGACCGGGACCGAGCTCCTACGAGCAGTACTTC.

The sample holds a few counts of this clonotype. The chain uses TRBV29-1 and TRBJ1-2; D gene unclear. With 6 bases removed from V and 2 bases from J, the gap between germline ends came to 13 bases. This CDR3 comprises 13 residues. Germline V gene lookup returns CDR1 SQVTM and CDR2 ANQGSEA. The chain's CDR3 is CSVSFVGNYGYTF. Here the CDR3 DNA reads TGCAGCGTCTCCTTCGTAGGGAACTATGGCTACACCTTC.

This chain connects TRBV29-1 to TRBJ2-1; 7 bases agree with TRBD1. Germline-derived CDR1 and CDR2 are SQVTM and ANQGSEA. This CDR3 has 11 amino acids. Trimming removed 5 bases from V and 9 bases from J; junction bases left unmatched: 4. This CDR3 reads CSVRQGGEQFF. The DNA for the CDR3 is TGCAGCGTTCGACAGGGCGGTGAGCAGTTCTTC.

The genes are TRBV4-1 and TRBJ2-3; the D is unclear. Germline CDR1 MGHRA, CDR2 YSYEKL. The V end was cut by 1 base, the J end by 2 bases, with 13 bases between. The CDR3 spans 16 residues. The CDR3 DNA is TGCGCCAGCAGCCAAGTTGGTCAGATGCACACAGATACGCAGTATTTT. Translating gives CASSQVGQMHTDTQYF.

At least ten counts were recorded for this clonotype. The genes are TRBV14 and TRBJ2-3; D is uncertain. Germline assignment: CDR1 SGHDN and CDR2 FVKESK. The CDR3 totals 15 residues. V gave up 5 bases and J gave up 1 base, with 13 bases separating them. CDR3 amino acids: CASSWTGGRTDTQYF. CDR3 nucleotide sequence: TGTGCCAGCAGCTGGACCGGCGGCCGCACAGATACGCAGTATTTT.

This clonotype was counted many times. The CDR3 protein is CASSLGIAEGNEQFF. The CDR3 DNA reads TGTGCCAGCAGTTTAGGAATAGCGGAGGGAAATGAGCAGTTCTTC. This rearrangement joins TRBV12-3 or TRBV12-4 to TRBJ2-1; D is perhaps TRBD2 (6 bases). This CDR3 region has 15 residues. The V gene lost 1 base and the J gene lost 7 bases, with 14 bases spanning the gap.

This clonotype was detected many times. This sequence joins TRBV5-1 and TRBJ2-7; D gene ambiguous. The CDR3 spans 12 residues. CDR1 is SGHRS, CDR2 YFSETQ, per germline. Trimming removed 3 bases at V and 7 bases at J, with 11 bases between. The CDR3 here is CASSSALGEQYF. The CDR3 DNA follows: TGCGCCAGCAGCTCGGCTCTAGGGGAGCAGTACTTC. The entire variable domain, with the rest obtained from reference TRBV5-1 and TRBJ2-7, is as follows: KAGVTQTPRYLIKTRGQQVTLSCSPISGHRSVSWYQQTPGQGLQFLFEYFSETQRNKGNFPGRFSGRQFSNSRSEMNVSTLELGDSALYLCASSSALGEQYFGPGTRLTVT.

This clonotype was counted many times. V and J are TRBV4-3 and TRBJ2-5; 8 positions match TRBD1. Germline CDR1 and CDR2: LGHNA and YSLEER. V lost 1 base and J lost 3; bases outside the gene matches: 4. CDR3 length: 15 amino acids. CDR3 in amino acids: CASSQGTGFEETQYF. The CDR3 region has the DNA TGCGCCAGCAGCCAAGGGACAGGGTTTGAAGAGACCCAGTACTTC.

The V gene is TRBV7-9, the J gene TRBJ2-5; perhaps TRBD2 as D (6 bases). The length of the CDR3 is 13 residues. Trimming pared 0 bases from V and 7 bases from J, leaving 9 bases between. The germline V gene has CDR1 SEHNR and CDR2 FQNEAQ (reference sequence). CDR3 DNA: TGTGCCAGCAGCTTAGCGGCGGGGAGGACCCAGTACTTC. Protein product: CASSLAAGRTQYF. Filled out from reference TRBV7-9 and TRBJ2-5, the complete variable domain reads DTGVSQNPRHKITKRGQNVTFRCDPISEHNRLYWYRQTLGQGPEFLTYFQNEAQLEKSRLLSDRFSAERPKGSFSTLEIQRTEQGDSAMYLCASSLAAGRTQYFGPGTRLLVL.

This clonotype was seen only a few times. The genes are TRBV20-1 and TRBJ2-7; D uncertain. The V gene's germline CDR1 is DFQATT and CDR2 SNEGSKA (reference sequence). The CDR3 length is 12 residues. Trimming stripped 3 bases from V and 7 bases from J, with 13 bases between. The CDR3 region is CSASETTGEQYF. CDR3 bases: TGCAGTGCTAGCGAAACTACTGGGGAGCAGTACTTC.